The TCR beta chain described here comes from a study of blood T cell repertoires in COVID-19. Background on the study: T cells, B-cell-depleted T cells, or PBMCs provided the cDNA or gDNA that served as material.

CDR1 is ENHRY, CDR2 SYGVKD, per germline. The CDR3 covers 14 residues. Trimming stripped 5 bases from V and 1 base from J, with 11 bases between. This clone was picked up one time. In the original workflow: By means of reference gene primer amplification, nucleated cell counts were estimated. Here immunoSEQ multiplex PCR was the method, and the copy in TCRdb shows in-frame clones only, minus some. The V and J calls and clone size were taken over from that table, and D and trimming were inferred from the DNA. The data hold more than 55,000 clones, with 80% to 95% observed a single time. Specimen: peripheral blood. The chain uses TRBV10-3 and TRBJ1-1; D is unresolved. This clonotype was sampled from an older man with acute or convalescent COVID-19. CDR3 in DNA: TGTGCCATCAGTACCCTAGGAGGGAACACTGAAGCTTTCTTT. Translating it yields CAISTLGGNTEAFF.